Sequencing of this TCR beta chain was carried out in a study of vaccination and CD4 T cells after COVID-19. Described time point: late sampling 161 to 241 days after vaccination in three convalescent patients. The treatment was: approximately nine-day PBMC culture with coronavirus spike peptide pools or control peptides (ViraFEST assay). Oncomine TCR Beta short-read sequencing was applied to DNA from cultured CD4+ T cells. Via MiXCR, TCRdb re-called the PCR reads, giving one row per CDR3 protein. This sample has tens of thousands of distinct CDR3 sequences; around two fifths occur once, and the top ten carry 25% to 30%. This clonotype is termed medium-sized (0.01 to 0.1%). Its antigen is undetermined. Germline CDR1 is MNHEY and CDR2 is SMNVEV (reference sequence). Trimming pared 2 bases from V and 1 base from J, leaving 4 bases between. The CDR3 has 13 amino acids.

The sample in question was CD4+ T cells from blood, cultured in vitro, obtained about 7 months after SARS-CoV-2 vaccination. This receptor was identified in a human donor who had recovered from COVID-19. This rearrangement joins TRBV27 to TRBJ2-3, with D unresolved. The CDR3 region has the DNA TGTGCCAGCAGTTTACGGGGCACAGATACGCAGTATTTT. Its protein is CASSLRGTDTQYF.